This T cell receptor (beta chain) is drawn from a study of blood T cell repertoires in COVID-19. TCRdb's table, derived via immunoSEQ multiplex PCR, lists solely in-frame clones and lacks some. The sample lists about 94,000 clones; about 80% were seen once. The CDR3 covers 16 residues. Germline V CDR1 and CDR2: SGHTA, FQGNSA. V lost 1 base, J lost 9 bases, and 9 bases stayed unmatched. Source material: peripheral blood. The source is a man in his fifties or sixties with acute or convalescent COVID-19. V gene TRBV7-2 combines with J gene TRBJ1-5; 10 nucleotides match TRBD1. CDR3 amino acids: CASSLVGTGAGGPQHF. Here the CDR3 DNA reads TGTGCCAGCAGCTTAGTGGGGACAGGGGCCGGCGGGCCCCAGCATTTT.